Ten or more counts support the clone carrying this T cell receptor beta chain. TCRdb itself ran the 5' RACE reads through MiXCR, one entry per CDR3 protein. The sample contains fewer than 80,000 distinct CDR3 sequences, 22% of which appear only once. CDR1 LGHNA and CDR2 YNFKEQ come from the germline V gene. This CDR3 spans 15 amino acids. V was shortened by 0 bases and J by 5 bases, with 13 bases between the two germline ends. This rearrangement joins TRBV4-2 to TRBJ2-5, with D possibly matching TRBD2 (6 bases). The TCR originated in a female donor with breast cancer. Sequencing used memory CD4+ T cells sorted from a lymph node. Subset specified: memory CD4+ T cells, CD4+CD45RO+CD25-. The DNA for the CDR3 is TGTGCCAGCAGCCAAGATCCGGGGGAAGGGGAGACCCAGTACTTC. This encodes CASSQDPGEGETQYF.